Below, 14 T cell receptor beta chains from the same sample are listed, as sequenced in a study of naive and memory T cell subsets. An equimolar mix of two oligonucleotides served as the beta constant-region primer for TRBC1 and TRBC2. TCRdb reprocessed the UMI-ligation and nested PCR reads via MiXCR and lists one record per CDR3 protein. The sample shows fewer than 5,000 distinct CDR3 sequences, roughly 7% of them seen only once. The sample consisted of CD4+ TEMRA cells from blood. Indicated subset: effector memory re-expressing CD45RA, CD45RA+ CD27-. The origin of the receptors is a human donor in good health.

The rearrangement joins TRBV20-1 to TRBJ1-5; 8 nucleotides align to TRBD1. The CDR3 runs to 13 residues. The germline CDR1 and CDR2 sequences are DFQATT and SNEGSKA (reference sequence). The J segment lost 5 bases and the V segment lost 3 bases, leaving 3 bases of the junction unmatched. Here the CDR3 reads CSARETGDQPQHF. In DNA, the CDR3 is TGCAGTGCTAGGGAGACAGGGGATCAGCCCCAGCATTTT.

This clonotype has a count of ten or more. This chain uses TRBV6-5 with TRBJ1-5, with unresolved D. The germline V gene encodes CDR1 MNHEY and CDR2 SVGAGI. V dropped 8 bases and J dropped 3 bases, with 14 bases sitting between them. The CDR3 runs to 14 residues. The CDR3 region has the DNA TGTGCCAGCTCTTCCCACAGAATCAATCAGCCCCAGCATTTT. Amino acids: CASSSHRINQPQHF.

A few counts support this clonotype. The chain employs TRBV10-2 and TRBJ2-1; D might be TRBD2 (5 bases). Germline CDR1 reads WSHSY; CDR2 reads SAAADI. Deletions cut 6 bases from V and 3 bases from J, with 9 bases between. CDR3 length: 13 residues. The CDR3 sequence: CASRGRDYNEQFF. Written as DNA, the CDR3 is TGCGCCAGCAGGGGCCGGGACTACAATGAGCAGTTCTTC.

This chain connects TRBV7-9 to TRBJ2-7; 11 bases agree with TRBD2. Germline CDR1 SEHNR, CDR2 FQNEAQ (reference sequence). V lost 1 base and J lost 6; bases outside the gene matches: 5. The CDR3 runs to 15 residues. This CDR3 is CASSLGLAGGGEQYF. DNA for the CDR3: TGTGCCAGCAGCTTAGGGCTAGCGGGAGGCGGCGAGCAGTACTTC.

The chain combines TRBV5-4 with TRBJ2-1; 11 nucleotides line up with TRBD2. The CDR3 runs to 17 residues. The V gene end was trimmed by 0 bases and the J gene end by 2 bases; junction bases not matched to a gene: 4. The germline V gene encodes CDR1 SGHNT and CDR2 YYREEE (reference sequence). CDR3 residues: CASSLATGLAAYNEQFF. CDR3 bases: TGTGCCAGCAGCTTGGCCACGGGACTAGCGGCCTACAATGAGCAGTTCTTC.

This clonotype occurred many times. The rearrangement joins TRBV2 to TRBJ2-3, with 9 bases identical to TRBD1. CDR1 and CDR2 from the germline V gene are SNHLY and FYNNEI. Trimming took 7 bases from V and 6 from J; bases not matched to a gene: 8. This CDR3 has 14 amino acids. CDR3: CASKGQGLPDTQYF. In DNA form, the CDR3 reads TGTGCCAGCAAGGGACAGGGACTTCCGGATACGCAGTATTTT.

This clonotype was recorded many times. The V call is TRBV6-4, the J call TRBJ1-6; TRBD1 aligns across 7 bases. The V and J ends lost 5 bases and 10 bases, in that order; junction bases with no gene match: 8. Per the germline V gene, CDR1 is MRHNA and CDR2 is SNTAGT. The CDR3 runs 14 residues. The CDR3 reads CASSPSGGRSPLHF. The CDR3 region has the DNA TGTGCCAGCAGTCCATCAGGGGGGAGATCACCCCTCCACTTT.

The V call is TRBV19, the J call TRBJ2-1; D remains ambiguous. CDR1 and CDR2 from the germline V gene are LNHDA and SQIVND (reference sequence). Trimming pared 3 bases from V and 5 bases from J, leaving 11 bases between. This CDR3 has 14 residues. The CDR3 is CASSMLGRDNEQFF. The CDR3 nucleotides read TGTGCCAGTAGTATGCTTGGACGTGACAATGAGCAGTTCTTC.

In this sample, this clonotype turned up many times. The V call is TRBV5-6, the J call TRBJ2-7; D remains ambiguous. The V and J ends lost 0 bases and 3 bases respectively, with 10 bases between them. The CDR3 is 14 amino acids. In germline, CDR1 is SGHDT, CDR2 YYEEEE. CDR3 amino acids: CASSLGVSYYEQYF. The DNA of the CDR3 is TGTGCCAGCAGCTTGGGGGTTTCCTACTACGAGCAGTACTTC. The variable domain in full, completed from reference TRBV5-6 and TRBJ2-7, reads DAGVTQSPTHLIKTRGQQVTLRCSPKSGHDTVSWYQQALGQGPQFIFQYYEEEERQRGNFPDRFSGHQFPNYSSELNVNALLLGDSALYLCASSLGVSYYEQYFGPGTRLTVT.

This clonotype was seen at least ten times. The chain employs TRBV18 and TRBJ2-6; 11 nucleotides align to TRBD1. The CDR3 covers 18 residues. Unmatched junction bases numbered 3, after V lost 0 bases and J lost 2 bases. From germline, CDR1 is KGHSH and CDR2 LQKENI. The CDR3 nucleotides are TGTGCCAGCTCACCACCGACGGACAGGGGGCCTGGGGCCAACGTCCTGACTTTC. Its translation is CASSPPTDRGPGANVLTF. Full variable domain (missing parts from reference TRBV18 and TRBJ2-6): NAGVMQNPRHLVRRRGQEARLRCSPMKGHSHVYWYRQLPEEGLKFMVYLQKENIIDESGMPKERFSAEFPKEGPSILRIQQVVRGDSAAYFCASSPPTDRGPGANVLTFGAGSRLTVL.

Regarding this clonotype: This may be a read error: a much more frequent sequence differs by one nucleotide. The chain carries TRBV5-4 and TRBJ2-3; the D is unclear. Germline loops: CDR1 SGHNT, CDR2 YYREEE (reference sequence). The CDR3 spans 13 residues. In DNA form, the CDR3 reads TGTGTCAGCAGCCGAGGTGGTACAGATACGCAGTATTTT. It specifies CVSSRGGTDTQYF.

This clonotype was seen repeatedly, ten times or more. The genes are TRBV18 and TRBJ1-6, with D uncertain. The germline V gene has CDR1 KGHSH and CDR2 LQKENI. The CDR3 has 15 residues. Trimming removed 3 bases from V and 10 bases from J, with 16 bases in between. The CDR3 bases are TGTGCCAGCTCACCGGCAGATTCCCCAGGCTCACCCCTCCACTTT. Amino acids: CASSPADSPGSPLHF.

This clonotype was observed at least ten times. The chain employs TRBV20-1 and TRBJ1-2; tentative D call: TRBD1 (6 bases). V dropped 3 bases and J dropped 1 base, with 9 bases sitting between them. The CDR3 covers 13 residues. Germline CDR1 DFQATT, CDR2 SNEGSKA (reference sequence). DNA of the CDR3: TGCAGTGCTAGCAGGGGCAGTAACTATGGCTACACCTTC. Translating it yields CSASRGSNYGYTF.

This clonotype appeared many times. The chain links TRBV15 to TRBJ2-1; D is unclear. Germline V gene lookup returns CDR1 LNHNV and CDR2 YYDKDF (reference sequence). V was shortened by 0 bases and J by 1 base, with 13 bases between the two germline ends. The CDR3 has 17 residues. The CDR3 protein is CATSRESAGLSYNEQFF. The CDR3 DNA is TGTGCCACCAGCAGAGAATCTGCCGGGCTTTCCTACAATGAGCAGTTCTTC.